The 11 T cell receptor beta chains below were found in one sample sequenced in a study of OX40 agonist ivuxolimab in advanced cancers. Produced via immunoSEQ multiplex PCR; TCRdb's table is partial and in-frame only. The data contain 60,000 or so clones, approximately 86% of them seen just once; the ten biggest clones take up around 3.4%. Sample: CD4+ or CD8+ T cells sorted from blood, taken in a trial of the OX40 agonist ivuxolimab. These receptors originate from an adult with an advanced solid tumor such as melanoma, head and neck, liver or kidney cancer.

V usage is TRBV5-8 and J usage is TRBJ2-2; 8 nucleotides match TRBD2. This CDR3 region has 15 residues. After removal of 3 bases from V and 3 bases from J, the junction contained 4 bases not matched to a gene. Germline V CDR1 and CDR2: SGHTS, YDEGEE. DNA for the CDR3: TGTGCCAGCAGCTCACTAGCGGCTGACACCGGGGAGCTGTTTTTT. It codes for CASSSLAADTGELFF.

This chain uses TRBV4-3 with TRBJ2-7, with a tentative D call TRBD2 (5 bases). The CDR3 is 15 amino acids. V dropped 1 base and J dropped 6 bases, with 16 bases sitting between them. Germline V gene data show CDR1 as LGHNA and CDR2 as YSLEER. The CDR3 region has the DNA TGCGCCAGCAGCCAAGTTGGGTTCGGGGTCTCCGAGCAGTACTTC. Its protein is CASSQVGFGVSEQYF.

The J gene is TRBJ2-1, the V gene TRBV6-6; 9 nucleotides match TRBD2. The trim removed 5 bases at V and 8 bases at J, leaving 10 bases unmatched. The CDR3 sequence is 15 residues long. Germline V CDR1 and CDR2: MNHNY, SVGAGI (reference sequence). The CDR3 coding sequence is TGTGCCAGCAGTCGCGGGGGGGGAGGGACGGATGAGCAGTTCTTC. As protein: CASSRGGGGTDEQFF.

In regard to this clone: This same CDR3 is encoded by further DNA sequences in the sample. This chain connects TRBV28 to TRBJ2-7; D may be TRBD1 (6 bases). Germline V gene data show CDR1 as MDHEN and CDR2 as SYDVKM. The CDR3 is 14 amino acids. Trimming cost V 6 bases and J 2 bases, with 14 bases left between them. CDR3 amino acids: CASSFNRVAYEQYF. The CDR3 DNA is TGTGCCAGCAGCTTCAACAGGGTTGCCTACGAGCAGTACTTC.

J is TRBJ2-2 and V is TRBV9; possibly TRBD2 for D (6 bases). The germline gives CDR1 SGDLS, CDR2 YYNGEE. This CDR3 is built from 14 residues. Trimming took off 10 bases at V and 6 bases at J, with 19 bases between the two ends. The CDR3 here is CASGGPYNSGELFF. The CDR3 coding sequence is TGTGCCTCTGGAGGGCCGTATAACTCCGGGGAGCTGTTTTTT.

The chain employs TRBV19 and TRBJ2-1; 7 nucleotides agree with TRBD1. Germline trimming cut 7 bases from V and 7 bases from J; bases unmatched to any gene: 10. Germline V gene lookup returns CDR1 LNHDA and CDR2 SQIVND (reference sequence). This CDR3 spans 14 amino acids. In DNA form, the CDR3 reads TGTGCCAGTACCTTCGACAGGGCTAGGAATGAGCAGTTCTTC. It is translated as CASTFDRARNEQFF.

The CDR3 DNA reads as TGTGCCAGCAGCTTCAGCCCCTACGAGCAGTACTTC. Protein: CASSFSPYEQYF. V gene TRBV28 combines with J gene TRBJ2-7; D not certain. The V end lost 6 bases, the J end lost 2 bases, and 8 bases lay between the germline ends. Looked up from germline, CDR1 is MDHEN and CDR2 is SYDVKM. The CDR3 sequence is 12 residues long.

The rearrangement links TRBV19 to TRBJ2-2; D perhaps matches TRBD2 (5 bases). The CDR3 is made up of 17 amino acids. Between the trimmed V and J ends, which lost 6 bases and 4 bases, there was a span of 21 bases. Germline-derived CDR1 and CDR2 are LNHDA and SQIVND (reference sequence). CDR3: CASSPFGVADPTGELFF. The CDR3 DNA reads TGTGCCAGTAGCCCCTTCGGGGTCGCGGACCCCACCGGGGAGCTGTTTTTT.

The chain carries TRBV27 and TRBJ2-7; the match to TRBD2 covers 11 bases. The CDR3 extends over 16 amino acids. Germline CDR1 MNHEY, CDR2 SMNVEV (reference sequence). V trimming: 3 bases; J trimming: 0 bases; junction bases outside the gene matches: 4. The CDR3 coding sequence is TGTGCCAGCAGTTTGCGTCTAGCGGGAGGCTCCTACGAGCAGTACTTC. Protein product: CASSLRLAGGSYEQYF.

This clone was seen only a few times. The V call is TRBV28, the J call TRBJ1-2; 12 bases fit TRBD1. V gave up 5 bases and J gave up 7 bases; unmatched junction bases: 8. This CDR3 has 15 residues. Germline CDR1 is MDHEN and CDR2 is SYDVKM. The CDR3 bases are TGTGCCAGCAGTGGGACAGGGGGCGGATTAGTTGGCTACACCTTC. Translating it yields CASSGTGGGLVGYTF.

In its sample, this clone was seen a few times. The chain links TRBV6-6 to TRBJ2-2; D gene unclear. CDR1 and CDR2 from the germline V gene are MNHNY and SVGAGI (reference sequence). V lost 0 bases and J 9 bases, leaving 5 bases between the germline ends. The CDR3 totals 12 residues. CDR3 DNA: TGTGCCAGCAGTTACTCTACCTGGGAGCTGTTTTTT. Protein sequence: CASSYSTWELFF.